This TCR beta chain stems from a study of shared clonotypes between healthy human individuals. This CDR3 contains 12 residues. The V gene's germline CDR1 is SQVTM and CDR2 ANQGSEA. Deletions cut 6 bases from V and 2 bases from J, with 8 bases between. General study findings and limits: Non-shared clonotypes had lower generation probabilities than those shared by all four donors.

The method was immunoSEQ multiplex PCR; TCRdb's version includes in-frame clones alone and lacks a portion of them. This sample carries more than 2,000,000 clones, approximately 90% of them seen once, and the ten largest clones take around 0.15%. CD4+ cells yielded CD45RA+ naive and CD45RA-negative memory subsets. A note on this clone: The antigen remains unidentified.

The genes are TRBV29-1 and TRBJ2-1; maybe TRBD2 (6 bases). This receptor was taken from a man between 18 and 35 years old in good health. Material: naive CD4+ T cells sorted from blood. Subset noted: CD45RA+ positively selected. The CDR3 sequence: CSVASAYNEQFF. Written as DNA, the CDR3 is TGCAGCGTGGCTAGCGCCTACAATGAGCAGTTCTTC.